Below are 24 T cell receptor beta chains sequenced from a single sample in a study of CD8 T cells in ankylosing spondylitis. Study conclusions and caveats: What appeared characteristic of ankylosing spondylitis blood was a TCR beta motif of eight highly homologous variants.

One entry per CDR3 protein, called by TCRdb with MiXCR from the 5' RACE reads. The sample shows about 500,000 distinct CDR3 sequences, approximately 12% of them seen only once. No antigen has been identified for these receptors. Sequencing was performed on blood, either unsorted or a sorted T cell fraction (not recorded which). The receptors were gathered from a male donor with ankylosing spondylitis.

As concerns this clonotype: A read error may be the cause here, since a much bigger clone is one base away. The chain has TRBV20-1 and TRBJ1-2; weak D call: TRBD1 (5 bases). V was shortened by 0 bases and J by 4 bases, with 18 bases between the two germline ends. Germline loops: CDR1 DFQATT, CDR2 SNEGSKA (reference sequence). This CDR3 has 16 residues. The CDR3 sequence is CSARDPRRGSSYGYTF. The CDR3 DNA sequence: TGCAGTGCTAGAGATCCGAGGAGGGGCAGTAGCTATGGCTACACCTTC.

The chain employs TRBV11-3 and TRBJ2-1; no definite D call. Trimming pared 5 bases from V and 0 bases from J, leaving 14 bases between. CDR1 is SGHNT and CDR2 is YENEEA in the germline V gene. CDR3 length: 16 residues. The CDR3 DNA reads TGTGCCAGCAGCCCTTTGGTCCTCAGCTCCTACAATGAGCAGTTCTTC. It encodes CASSPLVLSSYNEQFF.

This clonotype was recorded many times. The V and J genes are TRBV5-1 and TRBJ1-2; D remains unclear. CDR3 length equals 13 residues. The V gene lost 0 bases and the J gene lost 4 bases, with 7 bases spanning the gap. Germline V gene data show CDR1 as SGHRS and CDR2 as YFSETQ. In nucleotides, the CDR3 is TGCGCCAGCAGCTTGGGGCACCTCTATGGCTACACCTTC. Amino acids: CASSLGHLYGYTF.

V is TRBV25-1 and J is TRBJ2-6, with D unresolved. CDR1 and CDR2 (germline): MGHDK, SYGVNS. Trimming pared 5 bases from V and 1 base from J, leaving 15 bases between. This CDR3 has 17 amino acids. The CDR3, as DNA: TGTGCCAGCAGTCAAACGGCAGGATATTCTGGGGCCAACGTCCTGACTTTC. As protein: CASSQTAGYSGANVLTF.

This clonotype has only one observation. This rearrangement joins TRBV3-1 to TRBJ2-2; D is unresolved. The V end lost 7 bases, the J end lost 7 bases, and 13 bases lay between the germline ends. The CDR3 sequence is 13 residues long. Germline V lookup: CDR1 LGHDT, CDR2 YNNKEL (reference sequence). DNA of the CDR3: TGTGCCAGCACCCCTGGAGTGAGCGGGGAGCTGTTTTTT. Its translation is CASTPGVSGELFF. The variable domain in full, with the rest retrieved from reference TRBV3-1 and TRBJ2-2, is DTAVSQTPKYLVTQMGNDKSIKCEQNLGHDTMYWYKQDSKKFLKIMFSYNNKELIINETVPNRFSPKSPDKAHLNLHINSLELGDSAVYFCASTPGVSGELFFGEGSRLTVL.

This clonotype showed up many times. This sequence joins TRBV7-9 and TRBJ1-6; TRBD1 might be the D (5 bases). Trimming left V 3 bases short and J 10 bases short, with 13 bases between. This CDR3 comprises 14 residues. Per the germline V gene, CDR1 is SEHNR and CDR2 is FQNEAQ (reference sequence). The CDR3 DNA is TGTGCCAGCAGCTTGATGCAGGGAGACTCACCCCTCCACTTT. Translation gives CASSLMQGDSPLHF.

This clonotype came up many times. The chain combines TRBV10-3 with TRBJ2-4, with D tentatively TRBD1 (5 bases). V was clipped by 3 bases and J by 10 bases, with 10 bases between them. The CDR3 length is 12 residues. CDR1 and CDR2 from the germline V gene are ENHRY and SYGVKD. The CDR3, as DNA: TGTGCCATCAGTGAAGGGGATGGGATTCAGTACTTC. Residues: CAISEGDGIQYF.

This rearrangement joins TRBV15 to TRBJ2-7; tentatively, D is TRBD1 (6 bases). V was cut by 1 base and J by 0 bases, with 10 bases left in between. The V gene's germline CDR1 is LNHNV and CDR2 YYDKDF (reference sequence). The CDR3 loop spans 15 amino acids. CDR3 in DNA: TGTGCCACCAGCAGAGGCCGGGACATCTCCTACGAGCAGTACTTC. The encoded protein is CATSRGRDISYEQYF.

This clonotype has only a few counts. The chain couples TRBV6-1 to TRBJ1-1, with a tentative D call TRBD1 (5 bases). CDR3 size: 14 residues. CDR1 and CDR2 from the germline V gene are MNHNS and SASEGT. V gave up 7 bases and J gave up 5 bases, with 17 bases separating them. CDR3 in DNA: TGTGCCAGCAACCGACGGGAAGGGGTTACTGAAGCTTTCTTT. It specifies CASNRREGVTEAFF.

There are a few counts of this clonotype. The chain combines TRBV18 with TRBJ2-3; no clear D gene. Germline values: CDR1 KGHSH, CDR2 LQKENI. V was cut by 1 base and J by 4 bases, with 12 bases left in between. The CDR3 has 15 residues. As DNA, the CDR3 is TGTGCCAGCTCACCACGGGCTGCCCCCGCAGATACGCAGTATTTT. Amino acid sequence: CASSPRAAPADTQYF.

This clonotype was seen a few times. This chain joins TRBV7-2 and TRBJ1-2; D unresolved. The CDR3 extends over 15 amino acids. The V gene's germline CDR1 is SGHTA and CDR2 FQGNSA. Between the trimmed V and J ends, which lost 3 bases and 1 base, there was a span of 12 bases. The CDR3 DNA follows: TGTGCCAGCAGCTTTTGGCCCTCGATTAACTATGGCTACACCTTC. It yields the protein CASSFWPSINYGYTF.

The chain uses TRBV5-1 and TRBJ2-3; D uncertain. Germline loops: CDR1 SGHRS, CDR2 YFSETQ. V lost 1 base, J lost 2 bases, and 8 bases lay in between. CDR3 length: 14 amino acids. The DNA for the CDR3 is TGCGCCAGCAGCTTGCTTCCCTACACAGATACGCAGTATTTT. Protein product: CASSLLPYTDTQYF.

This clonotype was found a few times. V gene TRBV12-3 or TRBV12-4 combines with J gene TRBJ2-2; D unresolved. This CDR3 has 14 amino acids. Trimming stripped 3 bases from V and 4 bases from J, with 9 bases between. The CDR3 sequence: CASSLRLGTGELFF. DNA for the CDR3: TGTGCCAGCAGTTTGCGTCTGGGCACCGGGGAGCTGTTTTTT.

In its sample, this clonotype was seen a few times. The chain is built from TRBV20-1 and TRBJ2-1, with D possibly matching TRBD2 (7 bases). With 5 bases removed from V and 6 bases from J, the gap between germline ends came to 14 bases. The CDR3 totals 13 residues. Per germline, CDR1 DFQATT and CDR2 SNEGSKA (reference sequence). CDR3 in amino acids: CSAWGRGGNEQFF. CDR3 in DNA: TGCAGTGCTTGGGGGAGGGGGGGCAATGAGCAGTTCTTC.

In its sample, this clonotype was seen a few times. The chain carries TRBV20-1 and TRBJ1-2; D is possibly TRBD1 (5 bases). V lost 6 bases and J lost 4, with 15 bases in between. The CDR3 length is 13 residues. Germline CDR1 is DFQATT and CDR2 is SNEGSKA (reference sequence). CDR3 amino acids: CSARRSGLYGYTF. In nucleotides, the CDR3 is TGCAGTGCCCGAAGGTCGGGGCTCTATGGCTACACCTTC.

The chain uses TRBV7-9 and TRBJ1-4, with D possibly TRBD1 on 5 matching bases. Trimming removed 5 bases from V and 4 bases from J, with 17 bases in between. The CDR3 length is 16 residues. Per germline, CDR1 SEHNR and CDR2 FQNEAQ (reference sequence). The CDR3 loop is CASSTGTDLVNEKLFF. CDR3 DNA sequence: TGTGCCAGCAGCACCGGGACCGACCTCGTTAATGAAAAACTGTTTTTT. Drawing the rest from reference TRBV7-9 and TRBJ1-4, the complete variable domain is DTGVSQNPRHKITKRGQNVTFRCDPISEHNRLYWYRQTLGQGPEFLTYFQNEAQLEKSRLLSDRFSAERPKGSFSTLEIQRTEQGDSAMYLCASSTGTDLVNEKLFFGSGTQLSVL.

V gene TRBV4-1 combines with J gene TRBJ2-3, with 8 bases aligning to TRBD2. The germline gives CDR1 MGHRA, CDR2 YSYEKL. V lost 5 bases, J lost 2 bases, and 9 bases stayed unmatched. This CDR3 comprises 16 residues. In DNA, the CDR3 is TGCGCCAGCAGCGCGATAGCGGGAATGGACACAGATACGCAGTATTTT. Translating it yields CASSAIAGMDTDTQYF.

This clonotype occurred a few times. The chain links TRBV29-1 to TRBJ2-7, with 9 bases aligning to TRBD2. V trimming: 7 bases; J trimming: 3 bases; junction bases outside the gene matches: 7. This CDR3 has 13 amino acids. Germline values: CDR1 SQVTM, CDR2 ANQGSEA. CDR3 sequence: CSARLADHYEQYF. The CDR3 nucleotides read TGCAGCGCCCGACTAGCGGACCACTACGAGCAGTACTTC.

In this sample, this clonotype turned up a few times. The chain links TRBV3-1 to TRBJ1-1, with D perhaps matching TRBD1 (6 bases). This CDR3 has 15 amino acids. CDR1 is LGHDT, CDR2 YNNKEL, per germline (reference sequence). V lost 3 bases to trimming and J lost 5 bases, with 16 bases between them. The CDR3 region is CASSHPGAGKTEAFF. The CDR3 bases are TGTGCCAGCAGCCATCCGGGGGCGGGTAAGACTGAAGCTTTCTTT.

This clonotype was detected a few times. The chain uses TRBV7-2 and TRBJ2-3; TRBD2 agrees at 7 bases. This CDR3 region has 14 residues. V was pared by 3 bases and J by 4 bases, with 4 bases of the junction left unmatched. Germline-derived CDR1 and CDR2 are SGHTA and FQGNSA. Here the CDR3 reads CASSLGGGPDTQYF. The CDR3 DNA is TGTGCCAGCAGCTTGGGGGGGGGTCCAGATACGCAGTATTTT.

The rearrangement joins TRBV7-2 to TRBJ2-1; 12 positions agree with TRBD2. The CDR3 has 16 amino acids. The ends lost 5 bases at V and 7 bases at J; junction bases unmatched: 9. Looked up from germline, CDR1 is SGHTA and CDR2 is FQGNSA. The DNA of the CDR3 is TGTGCCAGCAGCGGGACTAGCGGGCCCCCGCGAAATGAGCAGTTCTTC. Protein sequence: CASSGTSGPPRNEQFF.

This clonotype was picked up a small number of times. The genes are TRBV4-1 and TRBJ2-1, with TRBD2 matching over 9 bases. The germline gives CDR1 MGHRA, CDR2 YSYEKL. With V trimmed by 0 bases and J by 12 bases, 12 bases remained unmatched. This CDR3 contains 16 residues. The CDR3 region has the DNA TGCGCCAGCAGCCAAGATCCCCCTAGCGGGATAATGGGGCAGTTCTTC. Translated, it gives CASSQDPPSGIMGQFF.

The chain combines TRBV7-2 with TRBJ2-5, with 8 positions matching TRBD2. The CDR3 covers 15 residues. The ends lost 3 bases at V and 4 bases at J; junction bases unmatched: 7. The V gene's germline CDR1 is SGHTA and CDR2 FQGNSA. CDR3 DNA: TGTGCCAGCAGCTTTTCCAGCGGGAGCGGAGAGACCCAGTACTTC. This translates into CASSFSSGSGETQYF.

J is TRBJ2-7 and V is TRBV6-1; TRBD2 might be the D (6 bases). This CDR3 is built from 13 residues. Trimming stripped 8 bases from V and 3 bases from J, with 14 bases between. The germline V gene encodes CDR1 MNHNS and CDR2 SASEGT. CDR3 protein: CASGGQGRYEQYF. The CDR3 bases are TGTGCCAGCGGAGGGCAGGGACGCTACGAGCAGTACTTC.